The rows below give T cell receptor beta chains drawn from one sample of a study of T-cell memory formation after mild COVID-19. MiXCR was run by TCRdb on the 5' RACE reads, yielding one entry per CDR3 protein. The sample includes about 50,000 distinct CDR3 sequences, 9.3% seen only once; the top ten take approximately 10%. Sequencing was done on a sample of PBMCs or a T cell subset sorted from them (not recorded which). The source is an adult woman who had mild COVID-19 (a few samples of this study predate the infection). Cell type and time point are not known. Both conserved end residues are part of each CDR3. D genes are given only for firm matches. Some rows have no size entry. The others give once, few or many, or a class for an expanded clone.

clone_size j_call d_call v_call cdr3_nt cdr3_aa
medium-sized TRBJ2-7 TRBD1 TRBV30 TGTGCCTGGGGACAGGCCTACGAGCAGTACTTC CAWGQAYEQYF
NA TRBJ1-4 TRBD1 TRBV7-2 TGTGCCAGCAGCTTAACAGGGGGGAATGAAAAACTGTTTTTT CASSLTGGNEKLFF
many TRBJ2-1 TRBD2 TRBV15 TGTGCCACCAGCAGAGATAATAGCGGGAGAGCCCTCTACAATGAGCAGTTCTTC CATSRDNSGRALYNEQFF
NA TRBJ2-5 TRBD2 TRBV7-6 TGTGCCAGCAGCTTAGGTTGGCTAGCGGGAGGGTTAGAGACCCAGTACTTC CASSLGWLAGGLETQYF
many TRBJ2-3 TRBD2 TRBV7-2 TGTGCCAGCAGCCCAAGGCCAGCGGGGTTGATAACAGATACGCAGTATTTT CASSPRPAGLITDTQYF
many TRBJ2-5 TRBD2 TRBV12-3/TRBV12-4 TGTGCCAGCAGCCCTAGCGGGCTTAAAGAGACCCAGTACTTC CASSPSGLKETQYF
few TRBJ2-5 TRBD2 TRBV9 TGTGCCAGCAGCGCCCGTAGCGGGGGGGTCAAAGAGACCCAGTACTTC CASSARSGGVKETQYF
many TRBJ1-1 NA TRBV27 TGTGCCAGCACCCCCGCCGTGGGGGGCTCCACTGAAGCTTTCTTT CASTPAVGGSTEAFF
few TRBJ1-5 TRBD1 TRBV2 TGTGCCAGCAGGACCGGACAGGGTGGTCAGCCCCAGCATTTT CASRTGQGGQPQHF
few TRBJ2-3 NA TRBV25-1 TGTGCCAGCAGTGAAGTTCGAGGGGCAGATACGCAGTATTTT CASSEVRGADTQYF
NA TRBJ2-5 NA TRBV19 TGTGCCAGTAGTTCAAGACTGTTAAACCAAGAGACCCAGTACTTC CASSSRLLNQETQYF
NA TRBJ1-1 NA TRBV7-9 TGTGCCAGCAGCCTCCACGCGGGGGGGGGGCCTGAAGCTTTCTTT CASSLHAGGGPEAFF
NA TRBJ2-2 NA TRBV7-3 TGTGCCAGCAGCCCGCACCCGAACACCGGGGAGCTGTTTTTT CASSPHPNTGELFF
many TRBJ1-5 NA TRBV4-1 TGCGCCAGCAGCCAAGATCCCTTTAGCAATCAGCCCCAGCATTTT CASSQDPFSNQPQHF
NA TRBJ1-2 NA TRBV9 TGTGCCAGCACCTCGGACAGCTCGTTATACTATGGCTACACCTTC CASTSDSSLYYGYTF
few TRBJ2-2 TRBD1 TRBV29-1 TGCAGCGTTGGACAGGGGTTCACCGGGGAGCTGTTTTTT CSVGQGFTGELFF
many TRBJ1-1 NA TRBV7-9 TGTGCCAGCCAGGACATGAACACTGAAGCTTTCTTT CASQDMNTEAFF
NA TRBJ2-7 TRBD2 TRBV10-3 TGTGCCATCAGCCAAGATTCGACTAGCGGGAGAATCTTTGGGACCTACGAGCAGTACTTC CAISQDSTSGRIFGTYEQYF
few TRBJ2-3 TRBD2 TRBV6-2/TRBV6-3 TGTGCCAGCAGCTTCCGGCGGGGGGATACGCAGTATTTT CASSFRRGDTQYF
NA TRBJ2-7 TRBD1 TRBV4-2 TGTGCCAGCAGCCAAGTAGGGGGCACTGAGACCTACGAGCAGTACTTC CASSQVGGTETYEQYF
NA TRBJ2-3 NA TRBV7-9 TGTGCCAGCAGCTTAGTTCAGCCAGATACGCAGTATTTT CASSLVQPDTQYF
few TRBJ1-1 NA TRBV18 TGTGCCAGCTCACCGCTCCGGAATCTTCAGGGGAACAACACTGAAGCTTTCTTT CASSPLRNLQGNNTEAFF
many TRBJ2-5 NA TRBV29-1 TGCAGCGTTGATTCCGGGGCCAGGGAGACCCAGTACTTC CSVDSGARETQYF
few TRBJ2-7 TRBD1 TRBV7-6 TGTGCCAGCAGCTTACCGGGACAGGGAAACGAGCAGTACTTC CASSLPGQGNEQYF
many TRBJ2-1 NA TRBV29-1 TGCAGCGCTGGGAGTAATGATGCGCAGTTCTTC CSAGSNDAQFF
few TRBJ2-1 NA TRBV12-3/TRBV12-4 TGTGCCACCGAGGGGGGCTACAATGAGCAGTTCTTC CATEGGYNEQFF
many TRBJ2-2 NA TRBV12-3/TRBV12-4 TGTGCCAGCATTGGGAGAAGGGGAAACCTACGCACCGGGGAGCTGTTTTTT CASIGRRGNLRTGELFF
NA TRBJ1-5 NA TRBV6-2/TRBV6-3 TGTGCCAGCAGAATTAGCAATCAGCCCCAGCATTTT CASRISNQPQHF
few TRBJ2-2 TRBD1 TRBV9 TGTGCCAGCAGCGTGGGACAGGGTAGCACCGGGGAGCTGTTTTTT CASSVGQGSTGELFF
NA TRBJ2-7 TRBD2 TRBV27 TGTGCCAGCAGTCCGGGGGGAGGAGGCAGCGAGCAGTACTTC CASSPGGGGSEQYF
NA TRBJ2-7 NA TRBV11-3 TGTGCCAGCAGCTTAGAGGGTTACGGGAGAAGAAGCTACGAGCAGTACTTC CASSLEGYGRRSYEQYF
NA TRBJ2-1 TRBD2 TRBV20-1 TGCAGTGCTAGAAGCGGGGGGTCCTACAATGAGCAGTTCTTC CSARSGGSYNEQFF
few TRBJ2-4 NA TRBV24-1 TGTGCCACCAGTGACCCCAGATCGGACATTCAGTACTTC CATSDPRSDIQYF
NA TRBJ1-5 NA TRBV12-3/TRBV12-4 TGTGCCAGCAGTTTAGCCCAGGGTGGCAATCAGCCCCAGCATTTT CASSLAQGGNQPQHF
many TRBJ1-1 NA TRBV7-8 TGTGCCAGCAGCCACGGGACATTCGTTGAAGCTTTCTTT CASSHGTFVEAFF
NA TRBJ2-3 NA TRBV12-3/TRBV12-4 TGTGCCAGCAGTTTCTCTAGTTCAGCCGATACGCAGTATTTT CASSFSSSADTQYF
few TRBJ2-7 NA TRBV6-5 TGTGCCAGCAGTTCCGACAGCTACGAGCAGTACTTC CASSSDSYEQYF
many TRBJ2-3 TRBD1 TRBV15 TGTGCCACCAGCAGAGAAGGACAGGGGACCACAGATACGCAGTATTTT CATSREGQGTTDTQYF
NA TRBJ1-2 NA TRBV5-1 TGCGCCAGCCGGACAGACTTTGACTCCTCCTATGGCTACACCTTC CASRTDFDSSYGYTF
many TRBJ2-7 NA TRBV7-8 TGTGCCAGCAGCCCCAGCGCCTCGCTATACGAGCAGTACTTC CASSPSASLYEQYF
few TRBJ2-3 TRBD2 TRBV9 TGTGCCAGCAGCCCAAGAGGGGCTGGGCGCGGGGGTTATGATACGCAGTATTTT CASSPRGAGRGGYDTQYF
NA TRBJ1-1 NA TRBV10-3 TGTGCCATCAATAGGGGTAAAGACACTGAAGCTTTCTTT CAINRGKDTEAFF
NA TRBJ2-3 NA TRBV19 TGTGCCAGTAGTACCCCGGTTGGTAGAGCCGATACGCAGTATTTT CASSTPVGRADTQYF
NA TRBJ2-3 TRBD1 TRBV29-1 TGCAGCGTGGGACAGGGTAGTCGGACAGATACGCAGTATTTT CSVGQGSRTDTQYF
once TRBJ2-1 TRBD1 TRBV24-1 TGTGCCACCAGTGATCCCGGGACAGCGCTCTACAATGAGCAGTTCTTC CATSDPGTALYNEQFF
few TRBJ2-7 NA TRBV18 TGTGCCAGCTCACCACTGGGCGGGAAGAGCTCCTACGAGCAGTACTTC CASSPLGGKSSYEQYF
many TRBJ1-6 NA TRBV6-5 TGTGCCAGCACCCTTAGGGTCAGGGGAAATTCACCCCTCCACTTT CASTLRVRGNSPLHF
NA TRBJ2-1 TRBD2 TRBV5-1 TGCGCCAGCAGCCCGGGACTAGCGGGGGGGCGGTTCTTC CASSPGLAGGRFF
many TRBJ2-5 TRBD2 TRBV27 TGTGCCAGCAGTTTATTGTCTAGCGGGAGTGGGGAGACCCAGTACTTC CASSLLSSGSGETQYF
NA TRBJ2-1 NA TRBV25-1 TGTGCCAGCAGTGAAAGCGGGACACGGATATACAATGAGCAGTTCTTC CASSESGTRIYNEQFF
many TRBJ2-2 NA TRBV6-4 TGTGCCAGCAGTGACTCTAGGGACGGGACGCCCGGGGAGCTGTTTTTT CASSDSRDGTPGELFF
NA TRBJ1-1 NA TRBV3-1 TGTGCCAGCAGCCAAGATTGGGGGGCAATGAACACTGAAGCTTTCTTT CASSQDWGAMNTEAFF
NA TRBJ1-1 NA TRBV5-1 TGCGCCAGCAGCTTGGGATCTCAGGGGAACACTGAAGCTTTCTTT CASSLGSQGNTEAFF
NA TRBJ1-2 NA TRBV15 TGTGCCACCAGCAGAGATCCCGGGGCAGGTTCGACTTTTAACTATGGCTACACCTTC CATSRDPGAGSTFNYGYTF
NA TRBJ1-5 NA TRBV12-3/TRBV12-4 TGTGCCAGCAGTTTACAGGGGCTTGGGAATCAGCCCCAGCATTTT CASSLQGLGNQPQHF
many TRBJ2-4 TRBD1 TRBV29-1 TGCAGCGTTGAAACAGGGGGCCGGAGGGACATTCAGTACTTC CSVETGGRRDIQYF
NA TRBJ2-1 TRBD2 TRBV7-2 TGTGCCAGCAGCCGACAACTAGCGACGTTTCGGAATGAGCAGTTCTTC CASSRQLATFRNEQFF
NA TRBJ1-1 TRBD1 TRBV27 TGTGCCAGCAGTCGGACAGGTTGGACTGAAGCTTTCTTT CASSRTGWTEAFF
NA TRBJ2-1 TRBD1 TRBV11-2 TGTGCCAGCAGCTTAAAAACGGGACAGGGTTTCTGGAATGAGCAGTTCTTC CASSLKTGQGFWNEQFF
few TRBJ1-1 NA TRBV7-2 TGTGCCAGCAGCAGCTGGGGGAACACTGAAGCTTTCTTT CASSSWGNTEAFF